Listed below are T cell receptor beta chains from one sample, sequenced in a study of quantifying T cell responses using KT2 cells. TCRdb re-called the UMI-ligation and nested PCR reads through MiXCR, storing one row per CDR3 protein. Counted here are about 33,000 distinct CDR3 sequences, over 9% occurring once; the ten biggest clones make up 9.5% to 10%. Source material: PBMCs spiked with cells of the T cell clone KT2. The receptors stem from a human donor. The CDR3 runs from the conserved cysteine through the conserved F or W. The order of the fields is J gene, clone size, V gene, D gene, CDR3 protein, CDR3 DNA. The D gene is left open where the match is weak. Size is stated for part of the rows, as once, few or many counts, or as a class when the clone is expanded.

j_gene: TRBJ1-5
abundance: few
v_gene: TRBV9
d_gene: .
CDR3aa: CASSAHGGDHQPQHF
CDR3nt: TGTGCCAGCAGCGCCCATGGAGGAGACCATCAGCCCCAGCATTTT

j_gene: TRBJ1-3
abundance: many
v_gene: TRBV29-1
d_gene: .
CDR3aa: CSVVQVSGNTIYF
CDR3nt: TGCAGCGTTGTCCAGGTCTCTGGAAACACCATATATTTT

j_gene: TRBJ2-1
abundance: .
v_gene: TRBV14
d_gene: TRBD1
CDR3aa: CASSLGFQGASYNEQFF
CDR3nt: TGTGCCAGCAGCCTCGGTTTCCAGGGGGCATCCTACAATGAGCAGTTCTTC

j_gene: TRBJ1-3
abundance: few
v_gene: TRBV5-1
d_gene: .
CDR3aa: CASSMSPGSLYTIYF
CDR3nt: TGCGCCAGCAGCATGTCGCCGGGATCTCTCTACACCATATATTTT

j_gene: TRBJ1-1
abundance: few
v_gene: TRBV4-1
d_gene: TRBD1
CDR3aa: CASSQGGRGRGTEAFF
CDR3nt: TGCGCCAGCAGCCAAGGGGGCAGGGGGCGAGGGACTGAAGCTTTCTTT

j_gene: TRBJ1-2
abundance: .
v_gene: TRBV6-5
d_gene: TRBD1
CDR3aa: CASSVGQGARTYGYTF
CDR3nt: TGTGCCAGCAGCGTGGGACAGGGGGCGCGGACCTATGGCTACACCTTC

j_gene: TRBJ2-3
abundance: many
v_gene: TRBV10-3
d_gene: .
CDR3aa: CAIGGVSTDTQYF
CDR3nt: TGTGCCATCGGCGGGGTTAGCACAGATACGCAGTATTTT

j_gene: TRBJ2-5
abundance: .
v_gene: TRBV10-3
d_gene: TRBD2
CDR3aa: CAISGGLAGVQTQYF
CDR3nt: TGTGCCATCAGTGGAGGACTAGCGGGAGTACAGACCCAGTACTTC

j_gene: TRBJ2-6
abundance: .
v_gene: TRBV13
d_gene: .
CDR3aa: CASSPSGANVLTF
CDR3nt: TGTGCCAGCAGCCCGTCTGGGGCCAACGTCCTGACTTTC

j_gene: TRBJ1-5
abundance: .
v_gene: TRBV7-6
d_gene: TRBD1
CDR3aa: CASSLETGSGQRQHF
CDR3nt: TGTGCCAGCAGCTTAGAGACAGGGTCGGGTCAGCGCCAGCATTTT

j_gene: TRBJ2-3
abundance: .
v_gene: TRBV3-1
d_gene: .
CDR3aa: CASSQDRRLTDTQYF
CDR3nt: TGTGCCAGCAGCCAAGATAGACGACTTACAGATACGCAGTATTTT